This T cell receptor beta chain was identified in a study of shared clonotypes between healthy human individuals. TCRdb keeps only in-frame clones here, not all; method: immunoSEQ multiplex PCR. The repertoire consists of roughly 530,000 clones, with 90% to 96% occurring once and the leading ten covering approximately 0.06%. General observations from the study: Non-shared clonotypes displayed generation probabilities falling below those of clonotypes present in all four donors. Generally, naive subsets came out with larger estimated richness than memory subsets. Blood alone was sampled, and tissue repertoires likely differ.

Germline V gene lookup returns CDR1 MNHEY and CDR2 SMNVEV (reference sequence). Deletions cut 0 bases from V and 3 bases from J, with 9 bases between. This CDR3 is built from 14 residues. Concerning this clone: Its antigen remains unknown.

Source material: naive CD4+ T cells sorted from blood. Regarding subset: CD45RA+ positively selected. The rearrangement links TRBV27 to TRBJ2-7; D remains unclear. The TCR was taken from a woman in her 30s in good health. CDR3 residues: CASSLSLERYEQYF. The CDR3 nucleotides read TGTGCCAGCAGTTTATCCCTGGAGCGCTACGAGCAGTACTTC.